One and the same sample provided the 15 T cell receptor beta chains below, sequenced in a study of blood T cell repertoires in COVID-19. The data were produced by immunoSEQ multiplex PCR, yet TCRdb's version contains in-frame clones alone and is incomplete. Among about 350,000 clones listed, roughly 87% were seen once. The source material was PBMCs or T cells enriched from blood (not recorded which). These receptor sequences come from a woman in her 30s who had recovered from COVID-19.

The V and J genes are TRBV29-1 and TRBJ2-7, with D perhaps matching TRBD1 (6 bases). The germline gives CDR1 SQVTM, CDR2 ANQGSEA. The V end lost 7 bases, the J end lost 4 bases, and 11 bases lay between the germline ends. This CDR3 contains 11 residues. The CDR3 sequence: CSGSRGYEQYF. The CDR3 DNA reads TGCAGCGGCTCCAGGGGTTACGAGCAGTACTTC.

This chain connects TRBV18 to TRBJ2-7; the match to TRBD1 covers 9 bases. The V gene's germline CDR1 is KGHSH and CDR2 LQKENI. The ends lost 2 bases at V and 3 bases at J; junction bases unmatched: 5. The CDR3 sequence is 15 residues long. The CDR3 DNA is TGTGCCAGCTCACCAAACCCGGGACAGGGCTACGAGCAGTACTTC. It specifies CASSPNPGQGYEQYF. Full variable domain (outside the CDR3, taken from reference TRBV18 and TRBJ2-7): NAGVMQNPRHLVRRRGQEARLRCSPMKGHSHVYWYRQLPEEGLKFMVYLQKENIIDESGMPKERFSAEFPKEGPSILRIQQVVRGDSAAYFCASSPNPGQGYEQYFGPGTRLTVT.

V gene TRBV29-1 combines with J gene TRBJ1-1, with 9 bases lining up with TRBD1. The CDR3 contains 13 residues. CDR1 is SQVTM and CDR2 is ANQGSEA in the germline V gene. The ends lost 4 bases at V and 3 bases at J; junction bases unmatched: 3. The CDR3 DNA sequence: TGCAGCGTTGGGGGACAGGGCTACACTGAAGCTTTCTTT. This encodes CSVGGQGYTEAFF.

This clone has a handful of counts. V and J are TRBV30 and TRBJ1-1; a weak D match, TRBD1 (5 bases). This CDR3 spans 12 amino acids. Germline V CDR1 and CDR2: GTSNPN, SVGIG (reference sequence). Between the trimmed V and J ends, which lost 3 bases and 1 base, there was a span of 6 bases. CDR3 nucleotide sequence: TGTGCCTGGAGAGGACAGAACACTGAAGCTTTCTTT. Its translation: CAWRGQNTEAFF.

There are a few counts of this clone. V is TRBV19 and J is TRBJ2-3; D is possibly TRBD2 (6 bases). V gave up 7 bases and J gave up 4 bases, with 12 bases separating them. CDR1 is LNHDA, CDR2 SQIVND, per germline (reference sequence). The CDR3 is made up of 13 amino acids. The CDR3 DNA reads as TGTGCCAGTATAGGGGACTTATCAGATACGCAGTATTTT. This codes for CASIGDLSDTQYF. Together with reference TRBV19 and TRBJ2-3, the CDR3 gives the full variable domain: DGGITQSPKYLFRKEGQNVTLSCEQNLNHDAMYWYRQDPGQGLRLIYYSQIVNDFQKGDIAEGYSVSREKKESFPLTVTSAQKNPTAFYLCASIGDLSDTQYFGPGTRLTVL.

The J gene is TRBJ2-2, the V gene TRBV18; D possibly corresponds to TRBD2 (5 bases). CDR3 length: 16 amino acids. Per the germline V gene, CDR1 is KGHSH and CDR2 is LQKENI. Trimming took 5 bases from V and 0 from J, leaving 13 bases between them. In DNA, the CDR3 is TGTGCCAGCTCAGTGGTTGGAGGACCGAACACCGGGGAGCTGTTTTTT. Translation: CASSVVGGPNTGELFF.

The chain combines TRBV29-1 with TRBJ1-1; D is unresolved. This CDR3 contains 14 residues. V lost 3 bases and J 2 bases, leaving 13 bases between the germline ends. The germline V gene encodes CDR1 SQVTM and CDR2 ANQGSEA. CDR3 in amino acids: CSVEGRLSNTEAFF. The CDR3 region has the DNA TGCAGCGTTGAGGGCAGGTTATCCAACACTGAAGCTTTCTTT.

V and J are TRBV3-1 (or the pseudogene TRBV3-2) and TRBJ2-2, with D possibly matching TRBD1 (5 bases). With 0 bases removed from V and 3 bases from J, the gap between germline ends came to 14 bases. Germline values: CDR1 LGHDT, CDR2 YNNKEL (reference sequence). The CDR3 totals 17 residues. The CDR3 region has the DNA TGTGCCAGCAGCCAAGACAGGGTGGTAGAGGACACCGGGGAGCTGTTTTTT. Translation gives CASSQDRVVEDTGELFF.

The rearrangement links TRBV5-1 to TRBJ2-5; D not resolved. V was pared by 2 bases and J by 4 bases, with 9 bases between. Germline V gives CDR1 SGHRS, CDR2 YFSETQ. The CDR3 has 13 amino acids. CDR3 in amino acids: CASSFRKAETQYF. As DNA, the CDR3 is TGCGCCAGCAGCTTTCGAAAAGCAGAGACCCAGTACTTC.

J is TRBJ2-3 and V is TRBV3-1 (or the pseudogene TRBV3-2); the D gene is possibly TRBD2 (7 bases). Trimming pared 0 bases from V and 2 bases from J, leaving 15 bases between. This CDR3 spans 17 amino acids. CDR1 is LGHDT, CDR2 YNNKEL, per germline (reference sequence). The DNA for the CDR3 is TGTGCCAGCAGCCAAGAGGGGAGGGGGGGATACACAGATACGCAGTATTTT. Its protein is CASSQEGRGGYTDTQYF.

The chain uses TRBV10-1 and TRBJ2-5, with 9 bases identical to TRBD1. The CDR3 sequence is 15 residues long. Germline-derived CDR1 and CDR2 are WNHNN and SYGVQD (reference sequence). V lost 5 bases to trimming and J lost 3 bases; unmatched junction nucleotides: 7. DNA of the CDR3: TGCGCCAGCAGTACCACTGGACAGGGGAAAGAGACCCAGTACTTC. It codes for CASSTTGQGKETQYF.

This clone was seen a handful of times. This chain links TRBV28 with TRBJ1-6; tentative D call: TRBD1 (5 bases). V shed 6 bases and J shed 10 bases, with 19 bases lying between them. CDR3 length: 15 residues. Germline V gives CDR1 MDHEN, CDR2 SYDVKM. CDR3 residues: CASSRGTAVGSPLHF. The DNA for the CDR3 is TGTGCCAGCAGCCGGGGGACGGCTGTGGGCTCACCCCTCCACTTT.

CDR3 amino acids: CASSQSLQGAKNIQYF. Here the CDR3 DNA reads TGTGCCAGCAGCCAGAGTCTACAGGGGGCCAAAAACATTCAGTACTTC. The rearrangement uses TRBV3-1 (or the pseudogene TRBV3-2) and TRBJ2-4; the match to TRBD1 covers 7 bases. Per the germline V gene, CDR1 is LGHDT and CDR2 is YNNKEL (reference sequence). The junction had 6 bases not matched to a gene; V was cut back by 3 bases and J by 1 base. The CDR3 totals 16 residues.

This chain uses TRBV7-9 with TRBJ1-5; TRBD1 matches 7 bases. The CDR3 has 16 amino acids. V was pared by 5 bases and J by 0 bases, with 7 bases of the junction left unmatched. Per the germline V gene, CDR1 is SEHNR and CDR2 is FQNEAQ (reference sequence). The CDR3 DNA follows: TGTGCCAGCAGCGCCACAGGGGAGGTTAGCAATCAGCCCCAGCATTTT. This sequence encodes CASSATGEVSNQPQHF.

This clone has just a few counts. This chain joins TRBV5-1 and TRBJ2-3; TRBD1 is a possible D gene (8 bases). Looked up from germline, CDR1 is SGHRS and CDR2 is YFSETQ. The CDR3 runs 16 residues. V was pared by 4 bases and J by 1 base, with 16 bases between. For the CDR3, the DNA is TGCGCCAGCAGCCCCGGGGGGACAGGAGGCACAGATACGCAGTATTTT. It yields the protein CASSPGGTGGTDTQYF.